These T cell receptor beta chains were read from a single sample in a study of CD8+CD57+ T cells in acquired aplastic anemia. TCRdb processed the reads anew with MiXCR; each CDR3 protein has one entry. There are about 210,000 distinct CDR3 sequences in the sample; over 60% occur only once, and around 28% lies in the top ten. The sequenced sample was sorted CD4+, CD8+, or CD8+CD57+ T cells (not recorded which) from PBMCs. Source of these receptors: a human donor in good health. CDR3s include the opening cysteine and the closing phenylalanine or tryptophan. D genes are given only for firm matches. The size of a clone is reported for some rows only, either as once, few or many, or as a class for expanded clones.

length | D | size | J | V | CDR3 | DNA
12 | . | few | TRBJ1-2 | TRBV2 | CASTPANYGYTF | TGTGCCAGCACCCCAGCGAACTATGGCTACACCTTC
14 | TRBD1 | . | TRBJ1-1 | TRBV7-8 | CASSLTGRSGEAFF | TGTGCCAGCAGCTTGACAGGGAGAAGCGGTGAAGCTTTCTTT
19 | . | many | TRBJ2-2 | TRBV7-8 | CASSPDSLQDYRWTGELFF | TGTGCCAGCAGCCCCGACTCCTTACAGGACTATAGGTGGACCGGGGAGCTGTTTTTT
15 | . | . | TRBJ2-3 | TRBV7-8 | CASSSWEGEADTQYF | TGTGCCAGCAGTTCGTGGGAGGGGGAAGCAGATACGCAGTATTTT
14 | . | few | TRBJ2-1 | TRBV24-1 | CATSDTRLGNEQFF | TGTGCCACCAGTGACACAAGGCTAGGCAATGAGCAGTTCTTC
15 | TRBD1 | many | TRBJ1-5 | TRBV9 | CASSGGGYSNQPQHF | TGTGCCAGCAGCGGAGGGGGCTATAGCAATCAGCCCCAGCATTTT
15 | . | many | TRBJ1-5 | TRBV19 | CASSMAGGANQPQHF | TGTGCCAGTAGTATGGCGGGAGGGGCCAATCAGCCCCAGCATTTT
13 | . | . | TRBJ2-7 | TRBV7-2 | CASSKDRTYEQYF | TGTGCCAGCAGCAAAGACAGGACCTACGAGCAGTACTTC
14 | TRBD2 | . | TRBJ2-7 | TRBV12-3/TRBV12-4 | CASRLAGLRDEQYF | TGTGCCAGCAGACTAGCGGGGCTGCGGGACGAGCAGTACTTC
17 | . | . | TRBJ2-7 | TRBV6-6 | CASSNSQHGGWRYEQYF | TGTGCCAGCAGTAATTCCCAGCACGGGGGCTGGAGGTACGAGCAGTACTTC
15 | . | many | TRBJ1-5 | TRBV2 | CASSEIWGNNQPQHF | TGTGCCAGCAGTGAGATTTGGGGGAACAATCAGCCCCAGCATTTT
13 | TRBD2 | few | TRBJ2-7 | TRBV5-1 | CASGRDATYEQYF | TGCGCCAGCGGGAGGGACGCTACCTACGAGCAGTACTTC
16 | . | many | TRBJ1-1 | TRBV4-1 | CASSLREWTYNTEAFF | TGCGCCAGCAGCCTAAGGGAGTGGACATATAACACTGAAGCTTTCTTT
11 | . | . | TRBJ2-7 | TRBV12-3/TRBV12-4 | CARSRQYEQYF | TGTGCCAGATCCCGTCAATACGAGCAGTACTTC
12 | . | . | TRBJ2-7 | TRBV5-1 | CASRSQGNEQYF | TGTGCCAGCAGATCCCAGGGGAACGAGCAGTACTTC
15 | . | . | TRBJ2-5 | TRBV20-1 | CSARKSQQGTETQYF | TGCAGTGCTAGAAAATCACAGCAGGGGACCGAGACCCAGTACTTC
15 | . | many | TRBJ2-1 | TRBV7-9 | CASSLWVGGVNEQFF | TGTGCCAGCAGCTTATGGGTGGGGGGAGTGAATGAGCAGTTCTTC
17 | TRBD2 | many | TRBJ2-5 | TRBV20-1 | CSARALAGGSIQETQYF | TGCAGTGCTAGAGCCTTGGCGGGGGGCTCTATCCAAGAGACCCAGTACTTC
19 | . | . | TRBJ2-6 | TRBV15 | CATSGDRIQSLAGANVLTF | TGTGCCACCAGCGGAGACAGGATTCAATCCCTCGCTGGGGCCAACGTCCTGACTTTC
13 | . | once | TRBJ1-5 | TRBV7-2 | CASSLRANQPQHF | TGTGCCAGCAGCTTAAGAGCCAATCAGCCCCAGCATTTT
15 | TRBD2 | once | TRBJ2-5 | TRBV20-1 | CSARLGGGGQETQYF | TGCAGTGCTAGGCTGGGCGGGGGGGGCCAAGAGACCCAGTACTTC
12 | . | many | TRBJ2-7 | TRBV6-5 | CASWTGGNEQYF | TGTGCCAGCTGGACAGGAGGGAACGAGCAGTACTTC
14 | . | many | TRBJ2-7 | TRBV4-1 | CASSHSPGFYEQYF | TGCGCCAGCAGCCACTCCCCAGGCTTCTACGAGCAGTACTTC
13 | TRBD2 | . | TRBJ2-5 | TRBV10-3 | CATRLAGQETQYF | TGTGCCACCAGGTTAGCGGGACAAGAGACCCAGTACTTC
16 | TRBD1 | . | TRBJ1-6 | TRBV19 | CASSMWDRDYNSPLHF | TGTGCCAGTAGTATGTGGGACAGAGACTATAATTCACCCCTCCACTTT
16 | TRBD1 | few | TRBJ1-1 | TRBV10-3 | CAISEPSRDRVAEAFF | TGTGCCATCAGTGAGCCCTCGCGGGACAGGGTAGCTGAAGCTTTCTTT